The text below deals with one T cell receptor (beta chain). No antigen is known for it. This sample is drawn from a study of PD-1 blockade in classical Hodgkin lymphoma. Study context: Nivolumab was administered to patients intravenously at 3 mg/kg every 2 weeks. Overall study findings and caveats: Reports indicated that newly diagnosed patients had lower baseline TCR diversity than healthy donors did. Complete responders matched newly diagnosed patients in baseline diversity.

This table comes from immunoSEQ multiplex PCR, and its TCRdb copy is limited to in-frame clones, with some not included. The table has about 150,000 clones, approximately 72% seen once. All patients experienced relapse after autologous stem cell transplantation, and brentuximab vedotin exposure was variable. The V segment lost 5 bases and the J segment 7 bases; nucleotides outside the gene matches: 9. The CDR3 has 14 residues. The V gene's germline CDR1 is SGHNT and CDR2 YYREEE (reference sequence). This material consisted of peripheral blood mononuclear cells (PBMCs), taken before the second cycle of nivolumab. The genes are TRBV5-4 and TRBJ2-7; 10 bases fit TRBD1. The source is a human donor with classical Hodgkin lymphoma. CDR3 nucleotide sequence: TGTGCCAGCAGTCCCGACAGGGGGCCCCGGGAGCAGTACTTC. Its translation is CASSPDRGPREQYF.